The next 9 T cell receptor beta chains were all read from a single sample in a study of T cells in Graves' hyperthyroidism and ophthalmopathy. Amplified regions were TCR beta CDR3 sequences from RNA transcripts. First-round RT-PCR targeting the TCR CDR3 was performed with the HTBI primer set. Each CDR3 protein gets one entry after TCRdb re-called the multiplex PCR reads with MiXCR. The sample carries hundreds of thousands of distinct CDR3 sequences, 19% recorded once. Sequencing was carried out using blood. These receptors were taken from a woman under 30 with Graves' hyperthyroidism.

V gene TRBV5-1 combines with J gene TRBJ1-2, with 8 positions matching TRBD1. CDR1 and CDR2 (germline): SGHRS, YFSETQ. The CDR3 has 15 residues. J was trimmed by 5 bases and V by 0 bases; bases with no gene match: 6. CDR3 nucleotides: TGCGCCAGCAGCTTGGGGGGACAGGCCGGGTATGGCTACACCTTC. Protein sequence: CASSLGGQAGYGYTF.

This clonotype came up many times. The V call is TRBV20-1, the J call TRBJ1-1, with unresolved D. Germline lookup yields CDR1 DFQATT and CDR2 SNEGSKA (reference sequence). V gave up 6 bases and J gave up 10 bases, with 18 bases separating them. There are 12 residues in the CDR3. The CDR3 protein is CSAPDVDWGAFF. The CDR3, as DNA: TGCAGTGCCCCCGATGTGGATTGGGGAGCTTTCTTT.

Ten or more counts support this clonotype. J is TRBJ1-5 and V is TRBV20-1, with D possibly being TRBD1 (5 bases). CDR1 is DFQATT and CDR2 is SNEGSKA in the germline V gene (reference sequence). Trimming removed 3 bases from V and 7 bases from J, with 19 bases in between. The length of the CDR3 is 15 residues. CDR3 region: CSASSRGSSRQPQHF. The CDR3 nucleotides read TGCAGTGCTAGTTCTAGGGGCAGCAGCAGGCAGCCCCAGCATTTT.

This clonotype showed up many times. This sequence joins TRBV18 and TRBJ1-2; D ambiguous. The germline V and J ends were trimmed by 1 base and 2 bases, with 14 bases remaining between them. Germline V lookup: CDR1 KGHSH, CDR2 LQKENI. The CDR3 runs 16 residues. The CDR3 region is CASSPRGGERNYGYTF. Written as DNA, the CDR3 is TGTGCCAGCTCACCACGCGGCGGGGAGAGGAACTATGGCTACACCTTC.

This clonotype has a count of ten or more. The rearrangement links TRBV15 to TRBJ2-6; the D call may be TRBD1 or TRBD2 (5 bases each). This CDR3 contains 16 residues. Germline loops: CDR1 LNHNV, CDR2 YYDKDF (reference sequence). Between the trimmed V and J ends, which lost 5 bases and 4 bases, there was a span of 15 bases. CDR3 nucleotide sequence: TGTGCCACCAGCCCTCAAGGGGACGGCGGGGCCAACGTCCTGACTTTC. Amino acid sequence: CATSPQGDGGANVLTF.

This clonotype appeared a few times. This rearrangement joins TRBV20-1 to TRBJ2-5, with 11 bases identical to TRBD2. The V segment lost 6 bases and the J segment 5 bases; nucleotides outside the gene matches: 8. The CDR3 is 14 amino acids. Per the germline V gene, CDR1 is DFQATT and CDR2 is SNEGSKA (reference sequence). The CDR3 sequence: CSALSGGAGETQYF. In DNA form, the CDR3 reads TGCAGTGCCCTTAGCGGGGGGGCCGGGGAGACCCAGTACTTC.

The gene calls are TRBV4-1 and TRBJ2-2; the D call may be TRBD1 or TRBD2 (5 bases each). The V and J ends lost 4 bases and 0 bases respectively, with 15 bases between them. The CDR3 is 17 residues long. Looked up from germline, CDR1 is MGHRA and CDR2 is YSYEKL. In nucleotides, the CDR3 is TGCGCCAGCAGCCGACGGGGCAGTCAGACGAACACCGGGGAGCTGTTTTTT. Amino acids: CASSRRGSQTNTGELFF.

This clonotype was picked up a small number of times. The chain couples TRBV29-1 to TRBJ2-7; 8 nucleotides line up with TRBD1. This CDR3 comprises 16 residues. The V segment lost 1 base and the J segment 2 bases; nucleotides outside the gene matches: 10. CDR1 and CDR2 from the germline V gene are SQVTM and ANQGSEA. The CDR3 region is CSVEGGSQGEPYEQYF. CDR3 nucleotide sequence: TGCAGCGTTGAAGGAGGGTCACAGGGGGAACCCTACGAGCAGTACTTC.

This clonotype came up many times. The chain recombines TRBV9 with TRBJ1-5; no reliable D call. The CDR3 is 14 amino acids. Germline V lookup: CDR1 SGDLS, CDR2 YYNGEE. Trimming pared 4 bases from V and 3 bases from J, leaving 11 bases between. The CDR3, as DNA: TGTGCCAGCAGCTCTGGCGGAAACAATCAGCCCCAGCATTTT. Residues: CASSSGGNNQPQHF.